This is a list of T cell receptor beta chains from one sample in a study of technical replicates of blood from a few donors. Some clones are missing from TCRdb's copy, which holds only in-frame ones; the method was immunoSEQ multiplex PCR. The repertoire has about 73,000 clones, 90% of them found once; the top ten carry about 4.3%. What was sequenced was PBMCs. These receptors all come from a human donor in good health. Some clones in this sample may be carry-over from other donors' samples. CDR3s include the opening cysteine and the closing phenylalanine or tryptophan. D genes are given only for firm matches.

>TRBD2|TRBJ2-4|TRBV7-2
CASSFGLVGIQYF
>.|TRBJ1-1|TRBV18
CASSPGEAEAFF
>.|TRBJ2-5|TRBV30
CAWSGTERVPRETQYF
>.|TRBJ1-2|TRBV27
CASGLTGTSYGYTF
>.|TRBJ1-2|TRBV2
CASSARVWGYTF
>.|TRBJ2-2|TRBV4-1
CASRPQATGELFF
>TRBD1|TRBJ1-2|TRBV7-2
CASSLGGQGHGYTF
>TRBD2|TRBJ2-1|TRBV28
CASSLGALAGNNEQFF
>TRBD1|TRBJ1-1|TRBV10-3
CAISGQGGHTEAFF
>TRBD2|TRBJ2-5|TRBV29-1
CSVERAGGRETQYF
>TRBD1|TRBJ1-2|TRBV7-3
CASSPGTGADGYTF
>TRBD1|TRBJ2-3|TRBV4-3
CASSQVWDRVTDTQYF
>.|TRBJ1-2|TRBV15
CATSRDFGRGSNYGYTF
>TRBD2|TRBJ2-7|TRBV2
CASMVEGLAEFKQYF
>.|TRBJ1-6|TRBV6-1
CASSEAASSYNSPLHF
>TRBD2|TRBJ2-3|TRBV27
CASSWTSPTDTQYF
>.|TRBJ2-1|TRBV7-2
CASSSGLCNEQFF
>TRBD1|TRBJ1-6|TRBV7-9
CASSGGDSLGNSPLHF
>.|TRBJ1-2|TRBV6-5
CASRDGTNYGYTF
>TRBD1|TRBJ2-7|TRBV23-1
CASSRDRSYEQYF
>.|TRBJ2-1|TRBV7-7
CASSPRVTTGNEQFF
>.|TRBJ2-1|TRBV21-1
CASSRDAAVSYNEQFF
>TRBD1|TRBJ1-6|TRBV7-2
CASSLGERTGPYSPLHF
>.|TRBJ2-2|TRBV4-2
CASSQDSYTGSAGELFF
>.|TRBJ1-1|TRBV7-2
CASSLGQATTEAFF
>.|TRBJ2-2|TRBV7-9
CASSFSGFTGELFF
>TRBD2|TRBJ2-5|TRBV5-8
CASSAGLAGGFSQETQYF
>.|TRBJ1-2|TRBV18
CASSPSQGMLNYGYTF
>TRBD2|TRBJ2-3|TRBV9
CASSPRLAGGADTQYF
>.|TRBJ1-4|TRBV4-3
CASSHVTGSGSEKLFF